This T cell receptor beta chain was recovered during a study of response to subunit inactivated influenza vaccine (dated by TCRdb to about 2018). General notes on the study: To follow how T cells responded to a trivalent subunit inactivated influenza vaccine, the researchers relied on deep quantitative profiling of the T cell receptor repertoire.

Findings and caveats that apply to the study as a whole: It was suggested by the authors that each seasonal influenza vaccination may recruit only a limited number of new T cells.

Libraries were made using RT-PCR. Sequencing was carried out with an Illumina HiSeq 2500. TCRdb trimmed the raw reads at Q25, called clones with MiXCR and kept productive beta chains. Rows are combined by CDR3 protein, so each entry shows the most common genes and DNA. The table for this sample lists about 530,000 distinct CDR3 sequences; about 10% of them were counted only once. The ten largest account for 10% of the sample. V has 4 bases trimmed and J has 7 bases trimmed; junction bases matching no gene number 9. The CDR3 numbers 14 residues from cysteine through phenylalanine. Left in the record is the CDR3 DNA by itself, 42 bases read in frame from the first base. CDR1 and CDR2, looked up from the germline V gene, are MNHNS and SASEGT. As to this clonotype: The target of this receptor is not known. Base qualities are missing; no much larger clone stands one base away.

The TCR originated in a man aged 50 to 60 who received an inactivated influenza vaccine. Donor details come from another sample of the same person, matched by shared clones. The chain is encoded by TRBV6-1 joined to TRBJ1-2; TRBD1 aligns with 7 central bases. The sequencing used PBMCs from blood, collected on the day of vaccination. In nucleotides, the sequence is TGTGCCAGCAGTGTTGACCAAGGGGGCACTGGCTACACCTTC. It codes for CASSVDQGGTGYTF.